This T cell receptor beta chain was retrieved from a study of control samples from healthy donors and cancer patients. Some clones are missing from TCRdb's copy, which holds only in-frame ones; the method was immunoSEQ multiplex PCR. The table lists 100,000 to 150,000 clones, approximately 92% of them singletons, with 2% to 2.5% in the top ten. CDR1 is SGHDN, CDR2 FVKESK, per germline. This CDR3 has 18 amino acids. V lost 2 bases, J lost 4 bases, and 12 bases stayed unmatched. This receptor was taken from a man younger than 30 in good health. The source material was blood. The V and J genes are TRBV14 and TRBJ2-5, with 11 bases lining up with TRBD2. The CDR3 DNA follows: TGTGCCAGCAGCCAAAGTTCCGTTCTAGCGGGGGGTCTAGAGACCCAGTACTTC. Amino acids: CASSQSSVLAGGLETQYF.